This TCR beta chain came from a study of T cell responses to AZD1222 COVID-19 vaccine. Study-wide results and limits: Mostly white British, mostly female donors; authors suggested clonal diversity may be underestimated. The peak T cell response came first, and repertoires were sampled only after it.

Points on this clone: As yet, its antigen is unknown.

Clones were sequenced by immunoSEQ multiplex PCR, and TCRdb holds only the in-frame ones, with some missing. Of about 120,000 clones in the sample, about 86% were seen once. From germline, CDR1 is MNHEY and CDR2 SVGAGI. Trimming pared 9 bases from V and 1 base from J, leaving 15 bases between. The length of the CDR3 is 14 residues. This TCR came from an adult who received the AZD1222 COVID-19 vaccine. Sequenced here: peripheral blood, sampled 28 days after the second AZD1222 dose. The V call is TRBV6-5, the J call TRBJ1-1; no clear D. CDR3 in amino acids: CARLTGNSNTEAFF. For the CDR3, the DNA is TGTGCCAGGCTTACGGGTAATTCGAACACTGAAGCTTTCTTT.